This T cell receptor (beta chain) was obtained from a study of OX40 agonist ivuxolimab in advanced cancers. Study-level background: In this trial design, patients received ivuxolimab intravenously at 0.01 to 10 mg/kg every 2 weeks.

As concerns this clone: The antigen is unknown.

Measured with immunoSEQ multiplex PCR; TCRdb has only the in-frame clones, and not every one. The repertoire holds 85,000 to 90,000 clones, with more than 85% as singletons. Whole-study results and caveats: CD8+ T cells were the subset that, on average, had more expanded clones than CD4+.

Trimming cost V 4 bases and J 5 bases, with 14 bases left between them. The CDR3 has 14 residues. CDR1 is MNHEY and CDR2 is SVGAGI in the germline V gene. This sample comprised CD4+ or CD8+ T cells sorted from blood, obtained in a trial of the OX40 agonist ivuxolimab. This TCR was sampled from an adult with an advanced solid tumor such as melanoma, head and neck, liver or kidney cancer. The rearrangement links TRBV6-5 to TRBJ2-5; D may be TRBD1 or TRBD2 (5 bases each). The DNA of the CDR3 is TGTGCCAGCAGTTCCTCGGGACCTCGGGAGACCCAGTACTTC. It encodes CASSSSGPRETQYF.